This T cell receptor (beta chain) originates from a study of persistence of HIV-infected CD4 T cells. The immunoSEQ assay was version 4, run in survey mode. Template was genomic DNA at around 9.7 ng/uL, with up to roughly 1 ug used per sample. Sequencing used immunoSEQ multiplex PCR; TCRdb keeps in-frame clones, though not all of them. The sample carries about 45,000 clones, 90% to 95% recorded once. Cells were stimulated nonspecifically with anti-CD3/anti-CD28 magnetic beads. Sorting of responding CD4+ T cells relied on upregulated CD40 ligand together with CD69. Inclusion required CMV-positive serology and CD4+ counts above 400 cells/uL. As concerns this clone: Its antigen is currently unknown.

Germline CDR1 is MGHDK and CDR2 is SYGVNS. CDR3 length equals 15 residues. Between the trimmed V and J ends, which lost 5 bases and 7 bases, there was a span of 18 bases. This sequence joins TRBV25-1 and TRBJ2-1; TRBD2 might be the D (6 bases). This receptor was taken from an adult man with HIV who was CMV-seropositive. The sequencing used CD4+ T cells sorted from PBMCs after approximately 18-hour stimulation, collected from a patient who received antiretroviral therapy. The CDR3 reads CASSSDSGGKNEQFF. The CDR3 nucleotides are TGTGCCAGCAGTTCTGATAGCGGAGGTAAGAATGAGCAGTTCTTC.